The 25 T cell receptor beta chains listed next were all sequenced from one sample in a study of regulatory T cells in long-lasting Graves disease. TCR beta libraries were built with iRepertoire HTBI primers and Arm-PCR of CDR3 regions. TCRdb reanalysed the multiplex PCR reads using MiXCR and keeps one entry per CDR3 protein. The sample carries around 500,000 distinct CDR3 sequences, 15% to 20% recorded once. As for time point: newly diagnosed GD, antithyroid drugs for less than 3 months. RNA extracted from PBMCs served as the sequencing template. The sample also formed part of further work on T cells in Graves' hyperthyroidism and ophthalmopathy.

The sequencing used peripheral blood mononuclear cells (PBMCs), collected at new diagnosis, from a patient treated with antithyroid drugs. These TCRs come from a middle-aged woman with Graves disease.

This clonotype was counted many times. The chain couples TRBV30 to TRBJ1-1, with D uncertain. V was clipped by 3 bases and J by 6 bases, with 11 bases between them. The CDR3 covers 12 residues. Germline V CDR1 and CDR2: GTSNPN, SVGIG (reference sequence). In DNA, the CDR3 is TGTGCCTGGAGGCTCGAACCCCCTGAAGCTTTCTTT. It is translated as CAWRLEPPEAFF.

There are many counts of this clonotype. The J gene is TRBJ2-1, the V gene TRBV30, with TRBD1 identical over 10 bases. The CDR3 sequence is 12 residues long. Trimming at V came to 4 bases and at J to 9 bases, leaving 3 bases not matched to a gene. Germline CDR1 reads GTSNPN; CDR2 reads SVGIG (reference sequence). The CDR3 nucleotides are TGTGCCTGGATAGGGACAGGGGCTGAGCAGTTCTTC. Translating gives CAWIGTGAEQFF. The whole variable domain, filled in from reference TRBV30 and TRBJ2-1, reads SQTIHQWPATLVQPVGSPLSLECTVEGTSNPNLYWYRQAAGRGLQLLFYSVGIGQISSEVPQNLSASRPQDRQFILSSKKLLLSDSGFYLCAWIGTGAEQFFGPGTRLTVL.

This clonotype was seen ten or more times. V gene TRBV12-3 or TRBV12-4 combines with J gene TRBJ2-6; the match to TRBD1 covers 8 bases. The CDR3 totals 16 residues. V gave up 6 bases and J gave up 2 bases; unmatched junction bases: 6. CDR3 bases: TGTGCCAGCAGCGGACAGGGCCGGGCTGGGGCCAACGTCCTGACTTTC. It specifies CASSGQGRAGANVLTF.

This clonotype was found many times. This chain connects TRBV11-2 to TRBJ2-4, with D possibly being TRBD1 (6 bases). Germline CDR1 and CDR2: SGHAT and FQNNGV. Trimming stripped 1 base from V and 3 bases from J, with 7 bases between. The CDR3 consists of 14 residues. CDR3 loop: CASSLVGGKNIQYF. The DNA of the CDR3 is TGTGCCAGCAGCTTAGTAGGGGGCAAAAACATTCAGTACTTC.

In DNA, the CDR3 is TGTGCCACCGGGGACGGATCTAGCACAGATACGCAGTATTTT. It codes for CATGDGSSTDTQYF. The chain links TRBV24-1 to TRBJ2-3; either TRBD1 or TRBD2 may supply D (5 bases each). Per the germline V gene, CDR1 is KGHDR and CDR2 is SFDVKD. Trimming stripped 9 bases from V and 0 bases from J, with 12 bases between. The CDR3 sequence is 14 residues long.

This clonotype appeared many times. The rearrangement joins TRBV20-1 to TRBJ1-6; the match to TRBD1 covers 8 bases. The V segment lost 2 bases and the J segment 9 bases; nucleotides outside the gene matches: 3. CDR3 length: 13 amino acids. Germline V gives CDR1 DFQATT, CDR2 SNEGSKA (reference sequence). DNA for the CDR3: TGCAGTGCTAGACAGGGGGCAGGTTCACCCCTCCACTTT. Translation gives CSARQGAGSPLHF.

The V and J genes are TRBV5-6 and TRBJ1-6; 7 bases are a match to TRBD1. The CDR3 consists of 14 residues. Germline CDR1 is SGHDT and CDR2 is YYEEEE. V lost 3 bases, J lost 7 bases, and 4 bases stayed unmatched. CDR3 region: CASSYGDSNSPLHF. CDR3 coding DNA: TGTGCCAGCAGCTACGGGGACAGCAATTCACCCCTCCACTTT.

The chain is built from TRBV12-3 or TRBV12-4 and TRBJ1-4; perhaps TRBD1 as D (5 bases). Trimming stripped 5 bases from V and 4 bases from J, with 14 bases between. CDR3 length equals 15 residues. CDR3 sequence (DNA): TGTGCCAGCAGTAGAATGGGGGGATATAATGAAAAACTGTTTTTT. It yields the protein CASSRMGGYNEKLFF.

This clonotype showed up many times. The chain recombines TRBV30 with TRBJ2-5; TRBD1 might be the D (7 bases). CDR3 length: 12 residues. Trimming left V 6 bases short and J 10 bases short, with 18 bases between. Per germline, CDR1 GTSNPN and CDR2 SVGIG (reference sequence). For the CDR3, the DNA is TGTGCCTGCACGTACAGGGGAGGCGGCCAGTACTTC. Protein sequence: CACTYRGGGQYF.

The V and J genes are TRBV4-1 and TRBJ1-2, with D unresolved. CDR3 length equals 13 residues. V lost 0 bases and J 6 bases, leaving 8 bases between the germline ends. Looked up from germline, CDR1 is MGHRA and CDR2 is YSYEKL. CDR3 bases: TGCGCCAGCAGCCAAGATCCGGGTGATGGCTACACCTTC. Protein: CASSQDPGDGYTF.

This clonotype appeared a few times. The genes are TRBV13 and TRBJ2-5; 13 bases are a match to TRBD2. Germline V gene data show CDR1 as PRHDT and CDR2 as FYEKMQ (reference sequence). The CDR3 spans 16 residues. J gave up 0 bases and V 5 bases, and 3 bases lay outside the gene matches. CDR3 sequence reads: CASSRTSGGYQETQYF. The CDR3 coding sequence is TGTGCCAGCAGCCGGACTAGCGGGGGATACCAAGAGACCCAGTACTTC.

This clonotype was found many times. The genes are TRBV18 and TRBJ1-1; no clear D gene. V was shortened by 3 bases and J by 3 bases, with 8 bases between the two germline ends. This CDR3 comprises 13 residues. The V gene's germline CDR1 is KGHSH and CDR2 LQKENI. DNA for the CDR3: TGTGCCAGCTCACCGATGAAGGACACTGAAGCTTTCTTT. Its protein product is CASSPMKDTEAFF.

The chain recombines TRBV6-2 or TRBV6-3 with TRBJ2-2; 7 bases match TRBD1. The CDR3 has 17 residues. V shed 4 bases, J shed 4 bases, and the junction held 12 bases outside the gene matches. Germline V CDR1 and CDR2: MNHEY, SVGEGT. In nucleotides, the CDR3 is TGTGCCAGCAGTTTACTTCCCGGCGACAGGGTCACCGGGGAGCTGTTTTTT. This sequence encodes CASSLLPGDRVTGELFF.

CDR3 sequence (DNA): TGTGCCAGTAGTATGACAGGCCTGTACCAAGAGACCCAGTACTTC. Translation gives CASSMTGLYQETQYF. The chain recombines TRBV19 with TRBJ2-5, with TRBD1 as a possible D gene (6 bases). CDR1 is LNHDA and CDR2 is SQIVND in the germline V gene (reference sequence). The CDR3 has 15 amino acids. Trimming removed 3 bases from V and 0 bases from J, with 11 bases in between.

This chain's CDR3 is CSAAGPGNEKLFF. The CDR3 nucleotides are TGCAGTGCTGCAGGACCTGGGAATGAAAAACTGTTTTTT. V usage is TRBV20-1 and J usage is TRBJ1-4; D is ambiguous. Trimming left V 5 bases short and J 5 bases short, with 12 bases between. The CDR3 runs to 13 residues. Germline CDR1 reads DFQATT; CDR2 reads SNEGSKA (reference sequence).

In nucleotides, the CDR3 is TGCGCCAGCAGTCCTATTCGAGAAGGCTACTCCTACAATGAGCAGTTCTTC. The encoded protein is CASSPIREGYSYNEQFF. The gene calls are TRBV5-1 and TRBJ2-1; D unresolved. The germline CDR1 and CDR2 sequences are SGHRS and YFSETQ. The CDR3 has 17 residues. V was clipped by 5 bases and J by 0 bases, with 18 bases between them.

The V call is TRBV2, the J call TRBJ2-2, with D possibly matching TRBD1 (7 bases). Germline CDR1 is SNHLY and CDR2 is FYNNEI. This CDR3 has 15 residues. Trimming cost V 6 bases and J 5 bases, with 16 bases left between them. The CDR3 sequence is CASRRVAGGTGELFF. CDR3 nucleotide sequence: TGTGCCAGCAGGCGGGTTGCAGGGGGGACCGGGGAGCTGTTTTTT.

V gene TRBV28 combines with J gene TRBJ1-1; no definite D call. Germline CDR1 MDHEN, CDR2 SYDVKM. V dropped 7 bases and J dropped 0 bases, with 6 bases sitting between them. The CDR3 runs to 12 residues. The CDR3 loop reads CASTTMNTEAFF. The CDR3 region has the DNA TGTGCCAGCACCACCATGAACACTGAAGCTTTCTTT.

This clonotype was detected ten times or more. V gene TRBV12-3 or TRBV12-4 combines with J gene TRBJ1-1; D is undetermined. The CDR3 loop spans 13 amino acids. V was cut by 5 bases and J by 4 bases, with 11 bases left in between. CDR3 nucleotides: TGTGCCAGCAGTGGGAGGTACGGCACTGAAGCTTTCTTT. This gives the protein CASSGRYGTEAFF.

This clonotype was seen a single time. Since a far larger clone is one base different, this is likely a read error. In nucleotides, the CDR3 is TGCAGCGTGGGACAGGGGCGGAGGTACGAGCAGTTCTTC. Protein: CSVGQGRRYEQFF. The chain employs TRBV29-1 and TRBJ2-5; 10 positions match TRBD1. The assigned J gene may be wrong: the sequence end matches TRBJ2-1 better. Germline CDR1 SQVTM, CDR2 ANQGSEA. This CDR3 comprises 13 residues.

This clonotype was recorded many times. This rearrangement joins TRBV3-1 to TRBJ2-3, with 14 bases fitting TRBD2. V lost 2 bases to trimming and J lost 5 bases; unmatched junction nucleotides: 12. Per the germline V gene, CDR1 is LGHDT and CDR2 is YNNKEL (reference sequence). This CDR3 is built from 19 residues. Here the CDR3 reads CASSQSLGGLAGDEDTQYF. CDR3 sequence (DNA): TGTGCCAGCAGCCAATCCTTGGGGGGACTAGCGGGGGACGAAGATACGCAGTATTTT.

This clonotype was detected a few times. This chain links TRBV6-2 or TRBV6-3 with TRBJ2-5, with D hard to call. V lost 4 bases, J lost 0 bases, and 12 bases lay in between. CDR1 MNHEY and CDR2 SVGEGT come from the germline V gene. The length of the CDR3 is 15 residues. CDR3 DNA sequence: TGTGCCAGCAGTTCGCATGTAGGGTACCAAGAGACCCAGTACTTC. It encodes CASSSHVGYQETQYF.

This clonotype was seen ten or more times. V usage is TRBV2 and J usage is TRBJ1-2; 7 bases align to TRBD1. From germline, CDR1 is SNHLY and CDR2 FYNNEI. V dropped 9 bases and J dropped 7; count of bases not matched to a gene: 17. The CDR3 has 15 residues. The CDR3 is CASNLQEGGSFGYTF. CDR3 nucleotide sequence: TGTGCCAGTAACCTCCAGGAAGGGGGCTCGTTTGGCTACACCTTC.

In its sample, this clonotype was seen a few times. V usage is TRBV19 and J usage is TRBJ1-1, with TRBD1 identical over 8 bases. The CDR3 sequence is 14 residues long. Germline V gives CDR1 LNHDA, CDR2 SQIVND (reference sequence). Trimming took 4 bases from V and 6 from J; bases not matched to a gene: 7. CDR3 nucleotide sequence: TGTGCCAGTAGTACTACAGGGGGTAGGGCTGAAGCTTTCTTT. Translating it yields CASSTTGGRAEAFF.

In nucleotides, the CDR3 is TGTGCCAGCAGTGAACCAGGTCTAGAACCGTACTATGGCTACACCTTC. Protein product: CASSEPGLEPYYGYTF. The rearrangement uses TRBV25-1 and TRBJ1-2; D uncertain. The germline V gene has CDR1 MGHDK and CDR2 SYGVNS. The CDR3 sequence is 16 residues long. Trimming stripped 2 bases from V and 3 bases from J, with 16 bases between.